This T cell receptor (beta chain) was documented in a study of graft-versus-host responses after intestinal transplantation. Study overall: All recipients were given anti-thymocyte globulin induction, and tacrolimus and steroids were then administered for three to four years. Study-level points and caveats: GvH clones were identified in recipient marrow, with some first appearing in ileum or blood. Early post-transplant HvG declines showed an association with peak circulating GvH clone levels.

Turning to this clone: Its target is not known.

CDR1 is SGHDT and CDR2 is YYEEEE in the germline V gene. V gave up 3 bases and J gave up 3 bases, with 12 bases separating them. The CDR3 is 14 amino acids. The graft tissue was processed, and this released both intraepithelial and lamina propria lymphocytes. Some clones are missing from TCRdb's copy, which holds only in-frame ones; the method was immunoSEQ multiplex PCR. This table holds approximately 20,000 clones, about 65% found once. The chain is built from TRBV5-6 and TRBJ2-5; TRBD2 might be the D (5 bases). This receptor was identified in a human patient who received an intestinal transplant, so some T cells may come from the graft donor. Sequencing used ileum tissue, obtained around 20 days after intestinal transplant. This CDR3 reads CASSSPASKETQYF. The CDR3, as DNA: TGTGCCAGCAGCTCCCCGGCTAGCAAAGAGACCCAGTACTTC.